This T cell receptor (beta chain) appears in the sequencing data of a study of blood T cell repertoires in COVID-19. Across the whole study: Some COVID-19 samples were acute and others convalescent; all came from the United States, Italy and Spain.

Libraries were prepared by immunoSEQ multiplex PCR; TCRdb keeps only in-frame clonotypes and omits some of them. The data show approximately 50,000 clones, roughly 84% seen once. The V gene end was trimmed by 4 bases and the J gene end by 5 bases; junction bases not matched to a gene: 5. The CDR3 covers 15 residues. Germline V gene data show CDR1 as SGHNT and CDR2 as YYREEE (reference sequence). Material for sequencing was peripheral blood. The origin of this receptor is a man between 65 and 79 years old with active COVID-19. The J gene is TRBJ2-5, the V gene TRBV5-4; 13 bases align to TRBD2. The CDR3 bases are TGTGCCAGCAGCGGAGGACTAGCGGGAGTTGAGACCCAGTACTTC. It codes for CASSGGLAGVETQYF.